This section outlines one TCR beta chain sequence together with its context. This clonotype occurred a few times. Its antigen specificity is not known. The sample holds no much larger clone one base away, and base qualities are not on file. These data belong to a study of blood T cells in healthy people across ages (dated by TCRdb to about 2015). About the full investigation: In model experiments, template switching captured about one uniquely barcoded TCR beta cDNA molecule for every two T cells. Using deep sequencing normalized with unique cDNA molecular identifiers, the study measured how TCR beta repertoire diversity changes with age. The study analyzed two additional independent replicas of 1 million unique cDNA reads from the same blood draw for two donors, one aged 18 to 30 and one aged 80 or older. To avoid experimental bias, donors of different ages were spread randomly across the sequencing lanes. The donors were divided into four age groups: young (average roughly 17 years), middle-aged (about 40), aged (about 62) and long-lived (approximately 74).

Systemically healthy Caucasian individuals from Russia, some 38 in total and aged about 6 to 90 years, were included as donors. Each donor gave ten milliliters of peripheral blood, drawn into EDTA-treated Vacutainer tubes. PBMCs were isolated by Ficoll-Paque density-gradient centrifugation, with at least 6 million obtained per sample. Trizol reagent was used to extract total RNA from the PBMCs, yielding at least 6 micrograms per sample. Naive CD45RAhigh/CD27high T cell percentages were measured by flow cytometry on a PBMC aliquot from every donor. The library was made by 5' RACE. For sequencing, an Illumina HiSeq 2500 was employed. A second PCR of about 6 to 11 cycles was run with a J-beta primer mix and a sample-barcoded 5' primer. A template-switch 5' adaptor carrying 12 random nucleotides introduced a unique molecular identifier onto each TCR beta cDNA molecule. Each sample yielded at least 3 million CDR3-containing paired-end reads. The Mint cDNA synthesis kit, primed by a TRBC-specific oligonucleotide, was used to synthesize first-strand cDNA from all RNA. Following uracil-DNA glycosylase treatment, a first 18-cycle PCR with universal primers M1SS and BC2_uni_R was performed on all cDNA. Per the original workflow: Each sample was normalized by randomly selecting 1 million high-quality reads, each carrying a distinct molecular identifier. Instead of being binned into consensus sequences, reads that shared molecular identifiers were thrown out. CDR3 identification, clonotype clustering and error correction used MiTCR with a Q25 quality threshold and the strictest error-elimination algorithm. A nonparametric unseen species model with Euler transformation was used to estimate lower-bound total TCR beta diversity. The public reads were run again by TCRdb, first through fastp at Q25 and then through MiXCR, and only productive beta chains were kept. Here each entry gathers all rows of one CDR3 protein and keeps the most common genes and DNA. What appears here as the V and J calls and clone size reflects TCRdb's work, not the paper's. The sample data list 1.5 million to 2 million distinct CDR3 sequences, and roughly 49% of these were observed just once. The top ten clones comprise 2.1% of the sample.

From the cysteine through the phenylalanine, the CDR3 covers 10 amino acids. The entry retains the CDR3 DNA only, 30 bases that are in frame from base 1. From a lookup of the germline V gene, CDR1 and CDR2 are MNHEY and SVGAGI. Beyond this particular receptor, the publication reports: Because profiling used bulk unsorted PBMCs, naive and antigen-experienced compartments could not be compared conclusively. Donor CMV infection status was unknown, potentially confounding age-related changes in expanded clonotypes. Total diversity estimates from one million sequenced T cells were considered lower bounds and underestimates. Observed TCR beta diversity per million T cells fell roughly linearly with age, and a significant reduction was already apparent by age about 38. A strong correlation was found between observed TCR beta diversity and the percentage of naive T cells measured by flow cytometry. The long-lived group showed more naive CD4+ T cells, fewer expanded clones and increased TCR diversity than the aged group, suggesting age selection.

This chain joins TRBV6-5 to TRBJ2-7, with 7 bases aligning to TRBD2. The DNA end is more similar to TRBJ2-5, so the J call may be wrong. The sample consisted of blood. The clonotype was recovered from a woman in her 40s in good health. The CDR3 protein sequence reads: CATGGGTQYF. The nucleotide sequence reads as follows: TGTGCCACTGGGGGGGGGACCCAGTACTTC.